This T cell receptor beta chain was sequenced in a study of blood T cell repertoires in COVID-19. Background on the study: The study drew acute and convalescent COVID-19 samples from the United States, Italy and Spain. PBMCs, B-cell-depleted T cells, or T cells provided the cDNA or gDNA that made up the material.

CDR1 is SGHRS and CDR2 is YFSETQ in the germline V gene. The CDR3 length is 14 residues. V lost 0 bases and J lost 5, with 11 bases in between. The repertoire was sequenced with immunoSEQ multiplex PCR; TCRdb's copy has only in-frame clones and lacks some. Of around 82,000 clones in the sample, 80% to 90% were seen once. Sequences were obtained from peripheral blood. The source is a man older than 75 with COVID-19, enrolled during active disease. The chain couples TRBV5-1 to TRBJ2-5; weak D call: TRBD2 (5 bases). CDR3 nucleotides: TGCGCCAGCAGCTTGGACCTTCCGGGGGAGACCCAGTACTTC. This sequence encodes CASSLDLPGETQYF.